What follows are 25 T cell receptor beta chains derived from one specimen sequenced in a study of blood T cell repertoires in COVID-19. Sequencing used immunoSEQ multiplex PCR; TCRdb keeps in-frame clones, though not all of them. The repertoire holds 100,000 or so clones, with around 76% as singletons. The sequencing sample was made of peripheral blood. Every receptor here comes from a man older than 75 with acute or convalescent COVID-19.

This chain connects TRBV6-5 to TRBJ2-1; perhaps TRBD2 as D (6 bases). This CDR3 contains 16 residues. CDR1 MNHEY and CDR2 SVGAGI come from the germline V gene. V was clipped by 0 bases and J by 8 bases, with 17 bases between them. CDR3 residues: CASSYSVRDLRDEQFF. The CDR3 DNA is TGTGCCAGCAGTTACTCGGTGCGGGATCTGAGGGATGAGCAGTTCTTC.

The chain couples TRBV19 to TRBJ2-1, with unresolved D. V was cut by 5 bases and J by 3 bases, with 8 bases left in between. Per the germline V gene, CDR1 is LNHDA and CDR2 is SQIVND (reference sequence). The CDR3 is 13 residues long. The CDR3 DNA sequence: TGTGCCAGTAGTGCCCGGGTCTACAATGAGCAGTTCTTC. Translating it yields CASSARVYNEQFF.

The chain employs TRBV18 and TRBJ2-1; D may be TRBD1 (6 bases). The CDR3 totals 12 residues. Trimming pared 4 bases from V and 7 bases from J, leaving 8 bases between. Germline V gives CDR1 KGHSH, CDR2 LQKENI. The CDR3 protein is CASSRQGNEQFF. The DNA of the CDR3 is TGTGCCAGCTCACGTCAGGGGAATGAGCAGTTCTTC.

The gene calls are TRBV5-5 and TRBJ2-3; maybe TRBD1 (5 bases). Germline-derived CDR1 and CDR2 are SGHKS and YYEKEE (reference sequence). This CDR3 contains 14 residues. Trimming shortened V by 4 bases and J by 0 bases, and 9 bases separated the two germline ends. For the CDR3, the DNA is TGTGCCAGCAGCAGGGGTACTAGCACAGATACGCAGTATTTT. Translating it yields CASSRGTSTDTQYF.

The chain combines TRBV7-2 with TRBJ2-5; 11 positions match TRBD1. V lost 4 bases to trimming and J lost 5 bases; unmatched junction nucleotides: 6. The CDR3 sequence is 15 residues long. CDR1 is SGHTA, CDR2 FQGNSA, per germline. CDR3: CASSWTGGRRETQYF. The CDR3 region has the DNA TGTGCCAGCAGCTGGACAGGGGGCCGGAGGGAGACCCAGTACTTC.

The V call is TRBV2, the J call TRBJ2-2; TRBD1 might be the D (6 bases). The CDR3 spans 11 residues. The germline V and J ends were trimmed by 7 bases and 6 bases, with 6 bases remaining between them. The germline V gene has CDR1 SNHLY and CDR2 FYNNEI. CDR3 residues: CASTGAGELFF. CDR3 DNA: TGTGCCAGCACAGGGGCCGGGGAGCTGTTTTTT.

This clone was found a few times. CDR3 DNA: TGTGCCAGCAGCTTCAGGGTAGAATCCTACGAGCAGTACTTC. Translated, it gives CASSFRVESYEQYF. The chain combines TRBV5-5 with TRBJ2-7; tentatively, D is TRBD1 (5 bases). V dropped 2 bases and J dropped 1 base, with 10 bases sitting between them. CDR1 and CDR2 (germline): SGHKS, YYEKEE (reference sequence). The CDR3 has 14 residues.

The rearrangement uses TRBV7-2 and TRBJ2-5, with D possibly matching TRBD2 (5 bases). Germline values: CDR1 SGHTA, CDR2 FQGNSA. V gave up 3 bases and J gave up 4 bases, with 12 bases separating them. There are 14 residues in the CDR3. DNA of the CDR3: TGTGCCAGCAGCTTGACCCTAGGAGGAGAGACCCAGTACTTC. Its protein product is CASSLTLGGETQYF.

V and J are TRBV21-1 and TRBJ1-4; the table's TRBD1 call for D was not verified on the DNA. TRBV21-1 is reported as a pseudogene. The CDR3 length is 16 residues. Here the CDR3 reads CASSKGGTGTGEKLFF. Written as DNA, the CDR3 is TGTGCCAGCAGCAAAGGGGGGACCGGGACAGGTGAAAAACTGTTTTTT.

The V and J genes are TRBV28 and TRBJ1-4; TRBD1 matches at 7 bases. CDR3 length equals 15 residues. V was pared by 7 bases and J by 5 bases, with 10 bases of the junction left unmatched. Per germline, CDR1 MDHEN and CDR2 SYDVKM. This chain's CDR3 is CASTLNGGGNEKLFF. The CDR3 DNA is TGTGCCAGCACTCTGAACGGAGGGGGCAATGAAAAACTGTTTTTT.

The J gene is TRBJ1-2, the V gene TRBV3-1 (or the pseudogene TRBV3-2); D call uncertain. Germline V gene data show CDR1 as LGHDT and CDR2 as YNNKEL (reference sequence). The CDR3 has 17 residues. V lost 0 bases to trimming and J lost 0 bases, with 14 bases between them. The CDR3 spells CASSQDGRALANYGYTF. The CDR3 nucleotides read TGTGCCAGCAGCCAAGATGGTCGCGCCTTAGCTAACTATGGCTACACCTTC.

The rearrangement uses TRBV5-1 and TRBJ1-1; 8 nucleotides align to TRBD1. CDR3 size: 15 residues. V trimming: 4 bases; J trimming: 4 bases; junction bases outside the gene matches: 9. Germline V gene data show CDR1 as SGHRS and CDR2 as YFSETQ. DNA for the CDR3: TGCGCCAGCAGCCCTCACAGGGGGACGGGCACTGAAGCTTTCTTT. Its protein is CASSPHRGTGTEAFF.

The V and J genes are TRBV2 and TRBJ2-1, with D perhaps matching TRBD1 (5 bases). The germline gives CDR1 SNHLY, CDR2 FYNNEI. V was trimmed by 1 base and J by 1 base, leaving 8 bases between them. This CDR3 contains 15 residues. CDR3 nucleotide sequence: TGTGCCAGCAGTGAAGGGAAGGGGTCCTACAATGAGCAGTTCTTC. Residues: CASSEGKGSYNEQFF.

The rearrangement links TRBV7-2 to TRBJ1-5, with D hard to call. V lost 1 base to trimming and J lost 7 bases, with 8 bases between them. The CDR3 runs to 13 residues. Per germline, CDR1 SGHTA and CDR2 FQGNSA. CDR3 region: CASSLGRGQPQHF. The CDR3 coding sequence is TGTGCCAGCAGCTTAGGCAGAGGGCAGCCCCAGCATTTT.

This clone was picked up a small number of times. The chain joins TRBV19 to TRBJ2-7; D uncertain. The CDR3 is 14 residues long. Germline V gene data show CDR1 as LNHDA and CDR2 as SQIVND (reference sequence). V shed 5 bases and J shed 2 bases, with 13 bases lying between them. The CDR3 nucleotides read TGTGCCAGTAGTGCCCCGGGTGTCCCCTACGAGCAGTACTTC. Translated, it gives CASSAPGVPYEQYF.

This sequence joins TRBV4-1 and TRBJ1-5, with 7 bases lining up with TRBD1. Losses at the gene ends were 4 bases for V and 4 bases for J; bases not matched to a gene: 7. This CDR3 has 15 residues. CDR1 and CDR2 from the germline V gene are MGHRA and YSYEKL. CDR3 nucleotide sequence: TGCGCCAGCAGCCCCCACAGGGGTCCTAATCAGCCCCAGCATTTT. Protein sequence: CASSPHRGPNQPQHF.

The CDR3 region is CASSDFDEQFF. Here the CDR3 DNA reads TGCGCCAGCAGTGATTTCGATGAGCAGTTCTTC. The V gene is TRBV10-1, the J gene TRBJ2-1; no reliable D call. The germline CDR1 and CDR2 sequences are WNHNN and SYGVQD (reference sequence). V gave up 3 bases and J gave up 8 bases, with 5 bases separating them. The CDR3 covers 11 residues.

The V gene is TRBV27, the J gene TRBJ2-5; TRBD1 aligns across 9 bases. The V gene's germline CDR1 is MNHEY and CDR2 SMNVEV (reference sequence). V lost 5 bases and J lost 9; bases outside the gene matches: 7. The CDR3 extends over 13 amino acids. The CDR3 reads CASSPDRGRAQYF. The CDR3 DNA reads TGTGCCAGCAGTCCTGACAGGGGGAGAGCCCAGTACTTC.

The V and J genes are TRBV5-1 and TRBJ2-7, with TRBD1 as a possible D gene (6 bases). The CDR3 is 14 residues long. Germline CDR1 and CDR2: SGHRS and YFSETQ. V dropped 1 base and J dropped 7 bases, with 15 bases sitting between them. This CDR3 is CASSLTGPRGEQYF. The CDR3 DNA reads TGCGCCAGCAGCTTGACAGGGCCCCGAGGAGAGCAGTACTTC.

This clone is labeled medium-sized. This chain uses TRBV29-1 with TRBJ1-3; tentative D call: TRBD1 (6 bases). Germline V gene lookup returns CDR1 SQVTM and CDR2 ANQGSEA. This CDR3 is 13 amino acids long. V was trimmed by 6 bases and J by 4 bases, leaving 13 bases between them. The CDR3 DNA follows: TGCAGCGTAAGGGGGTCGGGGGGAAACACCATATATTTT. It yields the protein CSVRGSGGNTIYF.

This rearrangement joins TRBV9 to TRBJ1-2; TRBD1 is a possible D gene (5 bases). V lost 0 bases, J lost 4 bases, and 10 bases lay in between. The CDR3 sequence is 14 residues long. The V gene's germline CDR1 is SGDLS and CDR2 YYNGEE. CDR3 residues: CASSVARGPYGYTF. The CDR3 DNA is TGTGCCAGCAGCGTAGCAAGGGGTCCCTATGGCTACACCTTC. The whole variable domain, remainder taken from reference TRBV9 and TRBJ1-2, is DSGVTQTPKHLITATGQRVTLRCSPRSGDLSVYWYQQSLDQGLQFLIQYYNGEERAKGNILERFSAQQFPDLHSELNLSSLELGDSALYFCASSVARGPYGYTFGSGTRLTVV.

V and J are TRBV6-4 and TRBJ2-1; TRBD1 aligns across 7 bases. The junction had 0 bases not matched to a gene; V was cut back by 2 bases and J by 2 bases. This CDR3 comprises 14 residues. CDR1 MRHNA and CDR2 SNTAGT come from the germline V gene. CDR3 bases: TGTGCCAGCAGTGACGGACAGGCCTACAATGAGCAGTTCTTC. Protein sequence: CASSDGQAYNEQFF.

The V and J genes are TRBV5-1 and TRBJ2-7, with TRBD2 as a possible D gene (5 bases). V was pared by 4 bases and J by 7 bases, with 15 bases between. In germline, CDR1 is SGHRS, CDR2 YFSETQ. This CDR3 contains 13 residues. The DNA of the CDR3 is TGCGCCAGCAGCAGCAGCGGAGTCCGGGAGCAGTACTTC. Residues: CASSSSGVREQYF.

About this clone itself: Other DNA sequences in the sample encode the same CDR3. V gene TRBV7-6 combines with J gene TRBJ2-5, with D perhaps TRBD2 (6 bases). Germline CDR1 and CDR2: SGHVS and FNYEAQ. V gave up 2 bases and J gave up 4 bases, with 14 bases separating them. The CDR3 length is 15 residues. CDR3 bases: TGTGCCAGCAGCTTAACTACCGGGACTCTAGAGACCCAGTACTTC. Its protein product is CASSLTTGTLETQYF.

The chain couples TRBV6-5 to TRBJ2-5, with 7 bases aligning to TRBD1. This CDR3 is 14 amino acids long. Per germline, CDR1 MNHEY and CDR2 SVGAGI. The V and J ends lost 6 bases and 5 bases, in that order; junction bases with no gene match: 9. The CDR3 nucleotides are TGTGCCAGCAGCCGGGACAGTTCTCGGGAGACCCAGTACTTC. Translating gives CASSRDSSRETQYF.